This TCR beta chain came from a study of blood T cell repertoires in COVID-19. Participant ages covered roughly 18 to 89 years across 24 US areas. Between the trimmed V and J ends, which lost 5 bases and 1 base, there was a span of 12 bases. Germline loops: CDR1 KGHSH, CDR2 LQKENI. CDR3 size: 15 residues. The assay was immunoSEQ multiplex PCR, and TCRdb's table has in-frame clones only and misses some. The data hold 250,000 to 300,000 clones, with just over 90% observed a single time. Sequenced input: PBMCs or T cells enriched from blood (not recorded which). The sequence was obtained from a woman in her forties with acute COVID-19. The chain combines TRBV18 with TRBJ1-5, with a weak D call TRBD1 (6 bases). The CDR3 nucleotides are TGTGCCAGCTCAATGCAGGACAGAAGCAATCAGCCCCAGCATTTT. It yields the protein CASSMQDRSNQPQHF.